The sequence of this T cell receptor (beta chain) was determined in a study of Graves' ophthalmopathy and Graves' hyperthyroidism. The study's findings and limits: Blood also carried most expanded thyroid clonotypes exceeding 0.001 frequency. Ophthalmopathy progression cases were predicted by the model with 70.59% sensitivity and 72.22% specificity.

The study amplified TCR beta CDR3 regions using RNA transcripts. Second-round multiplex PCR came after a first-round RT-PCR that employed HTBI primers. TCRdb ran MiXCR on the multiplex PCR reads and lists one entry per CDR3 protein. The sample lists about 1.2 million distinct CDR3 sequences; 36% were seen once. Per germline, CDR1 LNHNV and CDR2 YYDKDF (reference sequence). This CDR3 contains 14 residues. Details on this clonotype: Antigen: not known. One end of the junction fails to match germline, which may point to a read error.

The V gene is TRBV15, the J gene TRBJ1-2; D gene uncertain. This clonotype was obtained from an adult man with Graves' hyperthyroidism. Input material: peripheral blood or thyroid tissue (not recorded which). The CDR3 loop is CAASSLSTAYGYTF. The CDR3 coding sequence is TGTGCCGCCAGCAGCTTATCGACGGCCTATGGCTACACCTTC.